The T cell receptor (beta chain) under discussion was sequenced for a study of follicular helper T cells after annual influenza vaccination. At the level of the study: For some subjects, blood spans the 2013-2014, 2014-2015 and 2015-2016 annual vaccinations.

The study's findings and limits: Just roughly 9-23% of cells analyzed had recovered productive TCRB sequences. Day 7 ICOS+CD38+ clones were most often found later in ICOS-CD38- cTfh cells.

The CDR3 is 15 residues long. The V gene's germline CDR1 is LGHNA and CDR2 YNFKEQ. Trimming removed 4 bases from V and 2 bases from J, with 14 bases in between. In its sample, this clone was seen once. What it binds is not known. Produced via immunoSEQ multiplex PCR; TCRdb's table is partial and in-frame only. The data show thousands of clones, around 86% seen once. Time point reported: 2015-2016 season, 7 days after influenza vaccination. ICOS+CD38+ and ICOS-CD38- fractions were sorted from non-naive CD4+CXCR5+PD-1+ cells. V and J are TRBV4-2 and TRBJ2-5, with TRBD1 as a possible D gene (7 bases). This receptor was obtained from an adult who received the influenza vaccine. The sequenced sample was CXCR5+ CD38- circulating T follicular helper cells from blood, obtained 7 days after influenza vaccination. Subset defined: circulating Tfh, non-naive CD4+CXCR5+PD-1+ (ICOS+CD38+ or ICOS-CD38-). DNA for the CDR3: TGTGCCAGCAGCCTTCAACCAGGGGGGCAAGAGACCCAGTACTTC. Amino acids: CASSLQPGGQETQYF.